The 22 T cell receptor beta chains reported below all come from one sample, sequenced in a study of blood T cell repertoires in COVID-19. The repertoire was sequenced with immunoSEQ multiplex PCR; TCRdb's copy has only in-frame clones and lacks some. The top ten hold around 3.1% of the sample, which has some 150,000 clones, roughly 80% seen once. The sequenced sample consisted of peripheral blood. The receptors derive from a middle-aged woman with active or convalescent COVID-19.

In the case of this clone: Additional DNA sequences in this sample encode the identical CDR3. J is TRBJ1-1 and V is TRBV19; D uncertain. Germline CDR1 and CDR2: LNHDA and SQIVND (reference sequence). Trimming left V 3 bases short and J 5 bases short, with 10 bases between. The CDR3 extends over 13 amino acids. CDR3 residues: CASSIPGNTEAFF. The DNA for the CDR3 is TGTGCCAGTAGTATTCCCGGGAATACTGAAGCTTTCTTT. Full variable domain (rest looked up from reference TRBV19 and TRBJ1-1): DGGITQSPKYLFRKEGQNVTLSCEQNLNHDAMYWYRQDPGQGLRLIYYSQIVNDFQKGDIAEGYSVSREKKESFPLTVTSAQKNPTAFYLCASSIPGNTEAFFGQGTRLTVV.

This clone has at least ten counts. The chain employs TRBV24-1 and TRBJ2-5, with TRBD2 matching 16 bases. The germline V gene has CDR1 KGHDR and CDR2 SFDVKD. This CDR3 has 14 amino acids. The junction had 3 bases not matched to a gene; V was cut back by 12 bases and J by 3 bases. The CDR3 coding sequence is TGTGCCCCTGGGACTAGCGGGGGGGAAGAGACCCAGTACTTC. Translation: CAPGTSGGEETQYF.

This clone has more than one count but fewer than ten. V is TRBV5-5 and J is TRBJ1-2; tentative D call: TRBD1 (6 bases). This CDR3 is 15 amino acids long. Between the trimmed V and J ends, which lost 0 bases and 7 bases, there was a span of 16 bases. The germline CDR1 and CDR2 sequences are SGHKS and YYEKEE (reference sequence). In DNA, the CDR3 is TGTGCCAGCAGCTTGGCGGGGGGGGCGCGTGTTGGCTACACCTTC. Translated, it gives CASSLAGGARVGYTF.

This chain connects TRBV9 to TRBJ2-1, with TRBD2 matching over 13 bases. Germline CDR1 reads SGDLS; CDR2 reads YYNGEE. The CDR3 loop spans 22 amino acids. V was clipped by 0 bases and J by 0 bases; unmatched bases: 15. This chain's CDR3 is CASSVGMGTRLAGGSSYNEQFF. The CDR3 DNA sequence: TGTGCCAGCAGCGTAGGAATGGGGACTCGACTAGCGGGAGGTAGCTCCTACAATGAGCAGTTCTTC. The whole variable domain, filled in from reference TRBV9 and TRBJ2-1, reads DSGVTQTPKHLITATGQRVTLRCSPRSGDLSVYWYQQSLDQGLQFLIQYYNGEERAKGNILERFSAQQFPDLHSELNLSSLELGDSALYFCASSVGMGTRLAGGSSYNEQFFGPGTRLTVL.

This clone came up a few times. The CDR3 loop reads CASSQPGEEQFF. For the CDR3, the DNA is TGCGCCAGCAGCCAACCCGGGGAGGAACAGTTCTTC. The rearrangement joins TRBV4-1 to TRBJ2-1; a possible D gene is TRBD2 (6 bases). This CDR3 has 12 amino acids. Germline values: CDR1 MGHRA, CDR2 YSYEKL. V shed 2 bases and J shed 13 bases, with 12 bases lying between them.

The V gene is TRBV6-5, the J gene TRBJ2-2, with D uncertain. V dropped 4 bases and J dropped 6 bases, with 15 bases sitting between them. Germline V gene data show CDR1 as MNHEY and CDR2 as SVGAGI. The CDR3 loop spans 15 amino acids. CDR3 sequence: CASSSTPRAAGELFF. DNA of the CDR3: TGTGCCAGCAGTTCCACACCTAGAGCCGCCGGGGAGCTGTTTTTT.

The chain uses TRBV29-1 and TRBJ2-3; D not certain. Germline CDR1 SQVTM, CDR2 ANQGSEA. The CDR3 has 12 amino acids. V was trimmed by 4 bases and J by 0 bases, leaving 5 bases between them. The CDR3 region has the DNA TGCAGCGTTGCCGAGAGCACAGATACGCAGTATTTT. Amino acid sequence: CSVAESTDTQYF.

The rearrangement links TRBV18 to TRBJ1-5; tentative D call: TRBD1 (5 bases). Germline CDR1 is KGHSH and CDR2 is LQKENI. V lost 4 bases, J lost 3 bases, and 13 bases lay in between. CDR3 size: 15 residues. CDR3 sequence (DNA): TGTGCCAGCTCACTTCGAGGACACTTCAATCAGCCCCAGCATTTT. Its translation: CASSLRGHFNQPQHF.

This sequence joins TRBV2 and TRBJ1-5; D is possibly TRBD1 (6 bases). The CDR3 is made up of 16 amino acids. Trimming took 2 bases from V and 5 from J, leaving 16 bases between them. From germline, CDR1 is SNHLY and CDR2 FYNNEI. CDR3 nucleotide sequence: TGTGCCAGCAGTGAAAGGGCGACAGGAGGCGATCAGCCCCAGCATTTT. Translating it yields CASSERATGGDQPQHF.

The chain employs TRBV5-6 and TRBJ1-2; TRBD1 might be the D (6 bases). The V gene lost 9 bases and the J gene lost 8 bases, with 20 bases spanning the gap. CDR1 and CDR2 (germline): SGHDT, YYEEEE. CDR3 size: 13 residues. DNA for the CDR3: TGTGCCACATACGGACAGACCATTGGGGGCTACACCTTC. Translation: CATYGQTIGGYTF. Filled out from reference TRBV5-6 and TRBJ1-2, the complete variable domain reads DAGVTQSPTHLIKTRGQQVTLRCSPKSGHDTVSWYQQALGQGPQFIFQYYEEEERQRGNFPDRFSGHQFPNYSSELNVNALLLGDSALYLCATYGQTIGGYTFGSGTRLTVV.

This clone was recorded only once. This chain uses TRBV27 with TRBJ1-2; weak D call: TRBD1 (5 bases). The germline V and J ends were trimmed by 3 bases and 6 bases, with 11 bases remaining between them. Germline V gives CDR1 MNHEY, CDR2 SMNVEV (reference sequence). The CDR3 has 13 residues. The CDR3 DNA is TGTGCCAGCAGTTTTACGGGGGAGGATGGCTACACCTTC. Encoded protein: CASSFTGEDGYTF.

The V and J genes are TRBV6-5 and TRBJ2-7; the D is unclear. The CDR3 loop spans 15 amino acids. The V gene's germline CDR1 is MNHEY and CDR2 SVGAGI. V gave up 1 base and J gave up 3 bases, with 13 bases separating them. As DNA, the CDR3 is TGTGCCAGCAGTTACTTTCCTCCCCCCCGCTACGAGCAGTACTTC. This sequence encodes CASSYFPPPRYEQYF.

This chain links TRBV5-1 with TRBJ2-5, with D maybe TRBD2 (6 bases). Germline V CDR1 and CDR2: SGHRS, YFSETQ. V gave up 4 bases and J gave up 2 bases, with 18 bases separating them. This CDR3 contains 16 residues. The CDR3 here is CASSDKGWGDQETQYF. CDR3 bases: TGCGCCAGCAGCGACAAAGGGTGGGGGGATCAAGAGACCCAGTACTTC.

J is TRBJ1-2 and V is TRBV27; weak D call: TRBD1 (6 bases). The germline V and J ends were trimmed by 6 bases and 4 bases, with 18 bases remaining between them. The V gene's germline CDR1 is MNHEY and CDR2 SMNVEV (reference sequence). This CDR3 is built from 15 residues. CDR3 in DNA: TGTGCCAGCAGACCTGTCGGGACAACTTTCTATGGCTACACCTTC. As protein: CASRPVGTTFYGYTF.

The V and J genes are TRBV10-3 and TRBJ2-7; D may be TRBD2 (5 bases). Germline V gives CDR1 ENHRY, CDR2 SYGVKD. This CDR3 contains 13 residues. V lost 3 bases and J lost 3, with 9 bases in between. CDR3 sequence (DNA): TGTGCCATCAGTGAAATCGGAGGCTACGAGCAGTACTTC. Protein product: CAISEIGGYEQYF.

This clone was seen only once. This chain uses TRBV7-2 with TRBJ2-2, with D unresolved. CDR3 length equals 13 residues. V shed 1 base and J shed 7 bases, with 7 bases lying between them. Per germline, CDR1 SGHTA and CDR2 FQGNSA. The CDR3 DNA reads TGTGCCAGCAGCTTAGGATCCGGCGGGGAGCTGTTTTTT. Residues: CASSLGSGGELFF.

The CDR3: CASSQPRLAGGPEPDYEQYF. The CDR3 DNA follows: TGTGCCAGCAGCCAACCGAGACTAGCGGGGGGCCCCGAACCGGACTACGAGCAGTACTTC. The chain combines TRBV4-2 with TRBJ2-7; 13 bases match TRBD2. Germline V gene sequence: CDR1 LGHNA, CDR2 YNFKEQ. V lost 2 bases to trimming and J lost 3 bases; unmatched junction nucleotides: 16. This CDR3 is built from 20 residues.

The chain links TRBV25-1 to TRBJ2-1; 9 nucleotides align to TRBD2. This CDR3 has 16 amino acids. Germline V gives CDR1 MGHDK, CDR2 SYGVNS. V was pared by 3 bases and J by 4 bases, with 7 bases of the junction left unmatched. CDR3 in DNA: TGTGCCAGCAGTGAGATAGCGGGAGAGGGATACAATGAGCAGTTCTTC. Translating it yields CASSEIAGEGYNEQFF.

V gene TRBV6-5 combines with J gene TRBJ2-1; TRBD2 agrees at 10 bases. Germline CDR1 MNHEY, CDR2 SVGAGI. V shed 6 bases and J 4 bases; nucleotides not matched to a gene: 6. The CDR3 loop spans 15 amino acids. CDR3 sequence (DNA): TGTGCCAGCAGCCGGACTAGCGGAGGGTACAATGAGCAGTTCTTC. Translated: CASSRTSGGYNEQFF.

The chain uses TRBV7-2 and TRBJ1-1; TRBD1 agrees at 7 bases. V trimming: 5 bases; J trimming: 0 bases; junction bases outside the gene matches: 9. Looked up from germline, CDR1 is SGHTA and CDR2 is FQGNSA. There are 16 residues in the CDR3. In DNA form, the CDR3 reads TGTGCCAGCAGCGCCCGCCCAGGGGGAATGAACACTGAAGCTTTCTTT. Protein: CASSARPGGMNTEAFF.

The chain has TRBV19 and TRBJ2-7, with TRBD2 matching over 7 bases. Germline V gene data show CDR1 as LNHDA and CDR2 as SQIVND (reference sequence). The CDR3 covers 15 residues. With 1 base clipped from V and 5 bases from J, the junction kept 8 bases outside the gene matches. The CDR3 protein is CASSIGQRDTHEQYF. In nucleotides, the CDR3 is TGTGCCAGTAGTATAGGTCAGCGGGATACACACGAGCAGTACTTC.

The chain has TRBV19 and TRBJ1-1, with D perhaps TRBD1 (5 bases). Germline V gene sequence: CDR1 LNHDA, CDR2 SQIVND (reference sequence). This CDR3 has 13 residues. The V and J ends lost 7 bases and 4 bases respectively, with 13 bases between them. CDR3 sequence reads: CASTAGRGTEAFF. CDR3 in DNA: TGTGCCAGTACGGCGGGAAGGGGCACTGAAGCTTTCTTT.